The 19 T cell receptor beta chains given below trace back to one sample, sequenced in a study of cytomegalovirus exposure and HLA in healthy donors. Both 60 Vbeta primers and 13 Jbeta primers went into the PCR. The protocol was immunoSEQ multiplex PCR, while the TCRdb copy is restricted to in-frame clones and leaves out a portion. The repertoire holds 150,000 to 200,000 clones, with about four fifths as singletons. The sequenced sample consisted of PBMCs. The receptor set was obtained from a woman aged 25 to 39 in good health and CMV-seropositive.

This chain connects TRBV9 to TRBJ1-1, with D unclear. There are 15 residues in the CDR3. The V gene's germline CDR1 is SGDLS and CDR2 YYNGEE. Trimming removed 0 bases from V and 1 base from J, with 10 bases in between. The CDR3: CASSVAGVRNTEAFF. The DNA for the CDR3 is TGTGCCAGCAGCGTAGCGGGTGTCCGGAACACTGAAGCTTTCTTT. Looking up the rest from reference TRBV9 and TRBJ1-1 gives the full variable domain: DSGVTQTPKHLITATGQRVTLRCSPRSGDLSVYWYQQSLDQGLQFLIQYYNGEERAKGNILERFSAQQFPDLHSELNLSSLELGDSALYFCASSVAGVRNTEAFFGQGTRLTVV.

DNA for the CDR3: TGCGCCAGCAGCCAAGACATAGCGGACCAAGAGACCCAGTACTTC. Amino acid sequence: CASSQDIADQETQYF. This chain uses TRBV4-3 with TRBJ2-5, with D perhaps matching TRBD2 (6 bases). CDR3 size: 15 residues. V was clipped by 0 bases and J by 0 bases, with 8 bases between them. CDR1 and CDR2 from the germline V gene are LGHNA and YSLEER.

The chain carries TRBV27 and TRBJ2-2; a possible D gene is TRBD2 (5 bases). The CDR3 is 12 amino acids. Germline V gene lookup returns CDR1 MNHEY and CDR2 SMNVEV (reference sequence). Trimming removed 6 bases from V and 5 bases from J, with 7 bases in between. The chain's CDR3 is CASSDYTGELFF. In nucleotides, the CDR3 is TGTGCCAGCAGCGACTATACCGGGGAGCTGTTTTTT.

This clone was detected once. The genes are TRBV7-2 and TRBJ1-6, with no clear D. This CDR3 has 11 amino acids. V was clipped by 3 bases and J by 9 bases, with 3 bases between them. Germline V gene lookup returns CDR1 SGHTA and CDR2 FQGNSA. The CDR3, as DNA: TGTGCCAGCAGCTTCAGTTCACCCCTCCACTTT. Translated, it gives CASSFSSPLHF.

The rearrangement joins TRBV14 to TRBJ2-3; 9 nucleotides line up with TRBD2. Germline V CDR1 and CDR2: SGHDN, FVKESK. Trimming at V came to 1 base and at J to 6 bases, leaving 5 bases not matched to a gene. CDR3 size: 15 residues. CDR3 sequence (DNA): TGTGCCAGCAGCCAAGGAGGGACTAGCTGGGATACGCAGTATTTT. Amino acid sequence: CASSQGGTSWDTQYF. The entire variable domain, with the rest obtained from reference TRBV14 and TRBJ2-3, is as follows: EAGVTQFPSHSVIEKGQTVTLRCDPISGHDNLYWYRRVMGKEIKFLLHFVKESKQDESGMPNNRFLAERTGGTYSTLKVQPAELEDSGVYFCASSQGGTSWDTQYFGPGTRLTVL.

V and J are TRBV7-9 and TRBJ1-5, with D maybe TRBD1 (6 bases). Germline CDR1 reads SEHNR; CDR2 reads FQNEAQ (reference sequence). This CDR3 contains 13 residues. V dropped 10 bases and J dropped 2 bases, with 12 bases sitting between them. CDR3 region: CATGGVGNQPQHF. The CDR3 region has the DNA TGTGCCACTGGGGGCGTTGGCAATCAGCCCCAGCATTTT.

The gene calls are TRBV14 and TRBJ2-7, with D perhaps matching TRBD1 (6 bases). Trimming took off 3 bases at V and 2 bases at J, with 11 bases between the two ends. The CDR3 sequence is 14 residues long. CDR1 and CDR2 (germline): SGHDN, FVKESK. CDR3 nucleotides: TGTGCCAGCAGCCACTGGGACACGGCCTACGAGCAGTACTTC. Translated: CASSHWDTAYEQYF.

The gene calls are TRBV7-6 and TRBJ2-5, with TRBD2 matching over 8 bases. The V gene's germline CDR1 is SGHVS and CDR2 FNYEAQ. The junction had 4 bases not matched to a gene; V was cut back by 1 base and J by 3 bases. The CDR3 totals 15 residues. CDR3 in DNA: TGTGCCAGCAGCTTAGACCTCGGGGGGGAAGAGACCCAGTACTTC. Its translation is CASSLDLGGEETQYF. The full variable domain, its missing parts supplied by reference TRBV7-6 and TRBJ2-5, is GAGVSQSPRYKVTKRGQDVALRCDPISGHVSLYWYRQALGQGPEFLTYFNYEAQQDKSGLPNDRFSAERPEGSISTLTIQRTEQRDSAMYRCASSLDLGGEETQYFGPGTRLLVL.

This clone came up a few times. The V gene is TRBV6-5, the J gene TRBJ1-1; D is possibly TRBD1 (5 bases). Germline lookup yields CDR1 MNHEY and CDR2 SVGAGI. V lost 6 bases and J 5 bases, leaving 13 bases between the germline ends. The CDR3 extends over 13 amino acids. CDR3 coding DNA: TGTGCCAGCAGCAATTACCGGGGGACTGAAGCTTTCTTT. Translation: CASSNYRGTEAFF.

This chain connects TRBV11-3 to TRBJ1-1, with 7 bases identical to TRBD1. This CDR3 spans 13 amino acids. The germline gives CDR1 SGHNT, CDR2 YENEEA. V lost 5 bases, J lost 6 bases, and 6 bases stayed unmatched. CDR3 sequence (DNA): TGTGCCAGCAGCCGTGACAGGGTTGCTGAAGCTTTCTTT. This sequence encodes CASSRDRVAEAFF.

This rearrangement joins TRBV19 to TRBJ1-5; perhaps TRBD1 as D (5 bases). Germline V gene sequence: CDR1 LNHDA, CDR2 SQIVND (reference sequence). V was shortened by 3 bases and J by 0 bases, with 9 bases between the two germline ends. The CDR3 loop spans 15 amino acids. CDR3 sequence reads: CASSILRDSNQPQHF. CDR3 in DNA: TGTGCCAGTAGTATCCTCAGGGATAGCAATCAGCCCCAGCATTTT.

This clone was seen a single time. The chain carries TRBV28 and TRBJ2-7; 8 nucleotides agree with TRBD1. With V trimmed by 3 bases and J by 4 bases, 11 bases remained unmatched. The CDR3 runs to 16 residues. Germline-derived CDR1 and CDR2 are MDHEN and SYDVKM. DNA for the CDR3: TGTGCCAGCAGTTTTAATTTCGCAGGGGGCTCGTACGAGCAGTACTTC. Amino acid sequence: CASSFNFAGGSYEQYF.

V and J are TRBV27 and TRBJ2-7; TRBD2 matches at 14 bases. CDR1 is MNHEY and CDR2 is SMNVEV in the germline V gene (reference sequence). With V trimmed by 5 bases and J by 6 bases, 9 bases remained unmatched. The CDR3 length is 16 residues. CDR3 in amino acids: CASSLGTSGSLSEQYF. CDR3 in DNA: TGTGCCAGCAGTCTGGGGACTAGCGGGAGTCTCTCCGAGCAGTACTTC.

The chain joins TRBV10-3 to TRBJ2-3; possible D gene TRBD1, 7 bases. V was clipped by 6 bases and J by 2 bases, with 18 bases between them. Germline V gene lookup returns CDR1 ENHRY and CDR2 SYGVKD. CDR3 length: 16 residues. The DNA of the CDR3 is TGTGCCATCAGGGAACCGCGGGACAGTCACACAGATACGCAGTATTTT. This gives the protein CAIREPRDSHTDTQYF.

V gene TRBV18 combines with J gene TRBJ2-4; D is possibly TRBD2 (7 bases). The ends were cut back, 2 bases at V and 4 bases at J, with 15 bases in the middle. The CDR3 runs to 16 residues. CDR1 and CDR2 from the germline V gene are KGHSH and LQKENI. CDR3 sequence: CASSPGAGARKNIQYF. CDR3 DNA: TGTGCCAGCTCACCAGGGGCGGGGGCCCGAAAAAACATTCAGTACTTC.

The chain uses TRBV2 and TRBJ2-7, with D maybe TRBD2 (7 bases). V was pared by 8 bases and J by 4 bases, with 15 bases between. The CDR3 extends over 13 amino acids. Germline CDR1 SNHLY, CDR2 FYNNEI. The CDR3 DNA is TGTGCCAGCCGCGGGGGCAGCAGATACGAGCAGTACTTC. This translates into CASRGGSRYEQYF.

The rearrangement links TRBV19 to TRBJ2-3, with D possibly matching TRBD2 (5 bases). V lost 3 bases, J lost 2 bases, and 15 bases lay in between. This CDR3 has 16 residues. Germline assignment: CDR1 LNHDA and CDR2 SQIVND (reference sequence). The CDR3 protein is CASSMARGPTTDTQYF. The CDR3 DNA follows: TGTGCCAGTAGTATGGCCCGGGGTCCGACCACAGATACGCAGTATTTT.

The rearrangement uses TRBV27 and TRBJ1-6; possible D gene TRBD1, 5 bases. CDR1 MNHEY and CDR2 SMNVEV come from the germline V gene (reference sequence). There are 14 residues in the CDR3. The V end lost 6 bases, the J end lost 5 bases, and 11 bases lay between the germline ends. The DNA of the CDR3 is TGTGCCAGCAGAGGGGCAGGGCATAATTCACCCCTCCACTTT. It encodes CASRGAGHNSPLHF.

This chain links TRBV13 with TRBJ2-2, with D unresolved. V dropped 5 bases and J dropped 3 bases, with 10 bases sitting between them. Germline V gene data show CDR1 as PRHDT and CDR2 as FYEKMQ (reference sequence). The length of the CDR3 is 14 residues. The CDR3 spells CASSPPTHTGELFF. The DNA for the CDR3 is TGTGCCAGCAGCCCACCAACACACACCGGGGAGCTGTTTTTT.